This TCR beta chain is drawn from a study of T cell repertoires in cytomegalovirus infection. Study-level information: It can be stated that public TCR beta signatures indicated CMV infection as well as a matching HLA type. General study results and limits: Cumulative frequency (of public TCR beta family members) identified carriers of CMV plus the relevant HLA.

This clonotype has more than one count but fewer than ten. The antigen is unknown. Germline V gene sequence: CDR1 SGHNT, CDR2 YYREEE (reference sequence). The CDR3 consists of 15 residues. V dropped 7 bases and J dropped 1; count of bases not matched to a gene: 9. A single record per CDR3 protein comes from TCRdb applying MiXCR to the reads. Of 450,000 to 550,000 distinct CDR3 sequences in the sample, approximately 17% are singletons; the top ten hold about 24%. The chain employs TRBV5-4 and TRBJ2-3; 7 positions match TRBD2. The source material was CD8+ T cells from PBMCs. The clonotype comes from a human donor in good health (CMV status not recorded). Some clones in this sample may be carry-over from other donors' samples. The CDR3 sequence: CASGDWGGGTDTQYF. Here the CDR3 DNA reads TGTGCCAGCGGAGATTGGGGGGGGGGCACAGATACGCAGTATTTT. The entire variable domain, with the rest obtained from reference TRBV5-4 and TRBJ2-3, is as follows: ETGVTQSPTHLIKTRGQQVTLRCSSQSGHNTVSWYQQALGQGPQFIFQYYREEENGRGNFPPRFSGLQFPNYSSELNVNALELDDSALYLCASGDWGGGTDTQYFGPGTRLTVL.